These 19 T cell receptor beta chains were all obtained from the same sample, sequenced in a study of STAT5B mutations in CD4+ large granular lymphocyte leukemia. Repertoires were generated with immunoSEQ multiplex PCR, while TCRdb's copy carries only in-frame clones and drops some. This table holds more than 4,000 clones, 70% to 90% found once. The sequenced sample was PBMCs. The origin of the receptors is a man aged 40-49 years with CD4+ T-cell large granular lymphocyte leukemia.

This clone came up a few times. The rearrangement uses TRBV29-1 and TRBJ1-1; TRBD1 agrees at 7 bases. Trimming cost V 2 bases and J 3 bases; bases outside gene matches: 12. Per the germline V gene, CDR1 is SQVTM and CDR2 is ANQGSEA. CDR3 size: 16 residues. CDR3 DNA: TGCAGCGTTGAATCAGGGGGGGCAGTCCGGTACACTGAAGCTTTCTTT. Protein product: CSVESGGAVRYTEAFF.

As DNA, the CDR3 is TGCGCCAGCAGCTTGGAGAGCCCAGCGAGTAGCTCCTATAATTCACCCCTCCACTTT. The encoded protein is CASSLESPASSSYNSPLHF. This chain links TRBV5-1 with TRBJ1-6; D call uncertain. The ends were cut back, 0 bases at V and 0 bases at J, with 16 bases in the middle. The CDR3 consists of 19 residues. The germline CDR1 and CDR2 sequences are SGHRS and YFSETQ.

This chain uses TRBV5-4 with TRBJ1-3; no definite D call. V lost 0 bases, J lost 0 bases, and 7 bases lay in between. This CDR3 is built from 15 residues. The germline V gene has CDR1 SGHNT and CDR2 YYREEE (reference sequence). The CDR3 loop is CASSLADGSGNTIYF. CDR3 coding DNA: TGTGCCAGCAGCTTGGCGGATGGCTCTGGAAACACCATATATTTT. Drawing the rest from reference TRBV5-4 and TRBJ1-3, the complete variable domain is ETGVTQSPTHLIKTRGQQVTLRCSSQSGHNTVSWYQQALGQGPQFIFQYYREEENGRGNFPPRFSGLQFPNYSSELNVNALELDDSALYLCASSLADGSGNTIYFGEGSWLTVV.

V gene TRBV19 combines with J gene TRBJ1-2; tentatively, D is TRBD1 (5 bases). Germline CDR1 is LNHDA and CDR2 is SQIVND (reference sequence). Trimming removed 3 bases from V and 3 bases from J, with 8 bases in between. CDR3 size: 13 residues. CDR3 residues: CASSIDSYYGYTF. For the CDR3, the DNA is TGTGCCAGTAGTATTGACAGCTACTATGGCTACACCTTC.

V gene TRBV11-3 combines with J gene TRBJ2-1; D unclear. This CDR3 spans 14 amino acids. V shed 7 bases and J shed 0 bases, with 10 bases lying between them. CDR1 is SGHNT and CDR2 is YENEEA in the germline V gene. DNA of the CDR3: TGTGCCAGCATGAGAAGCCGCTCCTACAATGAGCAGTTCTTC. Protein sequence: CASMRSRSYNEQFF. The whole variable domain, remainder taken from reference TRBV11-3 and TRBJ2-1, is EAGVVQSPRYKIIEKKQPVAFWCNPISGHNTLYWYLQNLGQGPELLIRYENEEAVDDSQLPKDRFSAERLKGVDSTLKIQPAELGDSAVYLCASMRSRSYNEQFFGPGTRLTVL.

The rearrangement links TRBV11-3 to TRBJ2-5; TRBD1 might be the D (5 bases). The assigned J gene may be wrong: the sequence end matches TRBJ2-7 better. This CDR3 contains 17 residues. CDR1 and CDR2 from the germline V gene are SGHNT and YENEEA. CDR3 protein: CASSHEKTGPSSYEQYF. The CDR3 nucleotides are TGTGCCAGCAGCCACGAAAAAACAGGCCCCAGCTCCTACGAGCAGTACTTC.

The genes are TRBV7-9 and TRBJ2-3; D gene uncertain. Per the germline V gene, CDR1 is SEHNR and CDR2 is FQNEAQ (reference sequence). The CDR3 length is 15 residues. V lost 4 bases, J lost 3 bases, and 14 bases lay in between. CDR3 amino acids: CASSSDRRLTDTQYF. As DNA, the CDR3 is TGTGCCAGCAGCTCGGACCGTAGGCTGACAGATACGCAGTATTTT.

The V and J genes are TRBV5-4 and TRBJ2-5; 8 nucleotides align to TRBD2. V was pared by 4 bases and J by 5 bases, with 10 bases of the junction left unmatched. Germline lookup yields CDR1 SGHNT and CDR2 YYREEE (reference sequence). The CDR3 consists of 15 residues. CDR3 in amino acids: CASSPLPGLEETQYF. The CDR3 bases are TGTGCCAGCAGCCCACTTCCGGGACTAGAGGAGACCCAGTACTTC.

The chain recombines TRBV10-2 with TRBJ2-7; 8 bases map to TRBD1. CDR3 length: 16 residues. J lost 6 bases, V lost 9 bases, and 19 bases had no gene match. Germline V gene data show CDR1 as WSHSY and CDR2 as SAAADI. The CDR3: CASSSPLDRAVGEQYF. The CDR3, as DNA: TGCGCCAGTTCATCGCCCCTGGACAGGGCCGTCGGCGAGCAGTACTTC.

This chain uses TRBV28 with TRBJ2-2; D gene uncertain. The CDR3 consists of 15 residues. In germline, CDR1 is MDHEN, CDR2 SYDVKM. With 5 bases removed from V and 7 bases from J, the gap between germline ends came to 17 bases. This CDR3 reads CASSPATVFGGELFF. Here the CDR3 DNA reads TGTGCCAGCAGTCCGGCGACCGTTTTCGGCGGGGAGCTGTTTTTT.

This clone was observed once. The chain is built from TRBV7-9 and TRBJ1-5; 7 nucleotides line up with TRBD1. The CDR3 consists of 14 residues. Unmatched junction bases numbered 3, after V lost 5 bases and J lost 2 bases. Germline V gene lookup returns CDR1 SEHNR and CDR2 FQNEAQ (reference sequence). The CDR3 coding sequence is TGTGCCAGCAGCAAGCAGGGGGGCAATCAGCCCCAGCATTTT. This gives the protein CASSKQGGNQPQHF.

This chain connects TRBV28 to TRBJ2-2; possible D gene TRBD1, 5 bases. Trimming took off 6 bases at V and 5 bases at J, with 16 bases between the two ends. Per germline, CDR1 MDHEN and CDR2 SYDVKM. The CDR3 has 15 residues. The CDR3 sequence: CASSTTGAGTGELFF. In nucleotides, the CDR3 is TGTGCCAGCAGCACGACTGGGGCTGGAACCGGGGAGCTGTTTTTT.

This chain joins TRBV6-5 and TRBJ1-2, with D perhaps TRBD1 (6 bases). The CDR3 loop spans 12 amino acids. Trimming took off 0 bases at V and 7 bases at J, with 6 bases between the two ends. The germline V gene has CDR1 MNHEY and CDR2 SVGAGI. CDR3 sequence reads: CASSYSGGGYTF. The CDR3 coding sequence is TGTGCCAGCAGTTACTCAGGGGGTGGCTACACCTTC.

The rearrangement joins TRBV5-1 to TRBJ2-7, with D unclear. Trimming shortened V by 0 bases and J by 1 base, and 11 bases separated the two germline ends. Looked up from germline, CDR1 is SGHRS and CDR2 is YFSETQ. This CDR3 contains 15 residues. The DNA of the CDR3 is TGCGCCAGCAGCTTGGAAGGGAAAAGGTCCTACGAGCAGTACTTC. Its translation is CASSLEGKRSYEQYF.

The V gene is TRBV7-9, the J gene TRBJ2-3, with TRBD2 identical over 7 bases. Per the germline V gene, CDR1 is SEHNR and CDR2 is FQNEAQ (reference sequence). The CDR3 is 18 amino acids. V shed 1 base and J 5 bases; nucleotides not matched to a gene: 15. The CDR3 protein is CASSLEGARGGPGDTQYF. In nucleotides, the CDR3 is TGTGCCAGCAGCTTAGAAGGGGCGCGGGGAGGGCCCGGAGATACGCAGTATTTT.

This clone was counted once. The chain has TRBV11-2 and TRBJ1-2; 12 bases are shared with TRBD1. The V gene end was trimmed by 3 bases and the J gene end by 5 bases; junction bases not matched to a gene: 10. This CDR3 contains 17 residues. Looked up from germline, CDR1 is SGHAT and CDR2 is FQNNGV. The CDR3 sequence is CASSFGTGGISVYGYTF. Written as DNA, the CDR3 is TGTGCCAGCAGCTTTGGGACAGGGGGCATATCAGTTTATGGCTACACCTTC.

The chain uses TRBV29-1 and TRBJ1-2, with a weak D call TRBD1 (5 bases). The germline CDR1 and CDR2 sequences are SQVTM and ANQGSEA. Trimming stripped 5 bases from V and 4 bases from J, with 14 bases between. This CDR3 has 13 amino acids. The CDR3 coding sequence is TGCAGCGTTAGCGGTGATGGGACCTATGGCTACACCTTC. Translated: CSVSGDGTYGYTF.

CDR3 amino acids: CASSESLEQYF. CDR3 DNA: TGTGCCAGCAGTGAATCGCTCGAGCAGTACTTC. The chain links TRBV6-1 to TRBJ2-7; the D is unclear. With 2 bases removed from V and 6 bases from J, the gap between germline ends came to 5 bases. CDR1 is MNHNS, CDR2 SASEGT, per germline. The CDR3 contains 11 residues.

The chain carries TRBV11-2 and TRBJ2-1, with TRBD2 as a possible D gene (6 bases). The length of the CDR3 is 16 residues. Trimming removed 5 bases from V and 1 base from J, with 15 bases in between. Germline loops: CDR1 SGHAT, CDR2 FQNNGV. The CDR3 sequence is CASSRLAGLSYNEQFF. The CDR3 nucleotides read TGTGCCAGCAGCCGTCTGGCGGGGCTTTCCTACAATGAGCAGTTCTTC.